A single sample gave rise to the 30 T cell receptor beta chains below, sequenced in a study of T cells in Graves' hyperthyroidism and ophthalmopathy (dated by TCRdb to the late 2010s). Libraries were constructed by multiplex PCR. Sequencer: Illumina HiSeq 2000. The TCR beta CDR3 regions were amplified from RNA transcripts. A first-round RT-PCR of the TCR CDR3 used the HTBI primer set with the Qiagen OneStep RT-PCR kit. The raw public data were reprocessed by TCRdb itself: fastp quality trimming at Q25, MiXCR clonotype calling, in-frame beta chains only. All rows with the same CDR3 protein become a single entry with the most common DNA and genes. Recorded for this sample are fewer than 600,000 distinct CDR3 sequences; under 15% of them occurred a single time. Around a sixth of the sample is held by the ten biggest clonotypes. Input material: blood. The receptors originated from a woman younger than 30 with Graves' hyperthyroidism.

This clonotype was detected many times. The chain links TRBV12-5 to TRBJ1-4; the D gene is possibly TRBD1 (6 bases). The CDR3 length is 18 residues. From germline, CDR1 is LGHNT and CDR2 FRNRAP. Trimming cost V 2 bases and J 0 bases, with 16 bases left between them. The DNA of the CDR3 is TGTGCTAGTGGTTTGCTGTTGGACAGAATAGCAACTAATGAAAAACTGTTTTTT. It translates to CASGLLLDRIATNEKLFF. The whole variable domain, remainder taken from reference TRBV12-5 and TRBJ1-4, is DARVTQTPRHKVTEMGQEVTMRCQPILGHNTVFWYRQTMMQGLELLAYFRNRAPLDDSGMPKDRFSAEMPDATLATLKIQPSEPRDSAVYFCASGLLLDRIATNEKLFFGSGTQLSVL.

This clonotype was counted at least ten times. The chain links TRBV12-3 or TRBV12-4 to TRBJ2-7; TRBD1 might be the D (5 bases). There are 16 residues in the CDR3. Trimming left V 2 bases short and J 0 bases short, with 14 bases between. The chain's CDR3 is CASSLLAPGLSYEQYF. As DNA, the CDR3 is TGTGCCAGCAGTTTATTGGCCCCAGGGCTCTCCTACGAGCAGTACTTC.

This clonotype was counted at least ten times. The rearrangement uses TRBV11-3 and TRBJ2-1, with D perhaps given as TRBD1 or TRBD2 (6 bases each). Germline CDR1 is SGHNT and CDR2 is YENEEA. This CDR3 is 15 amino acids long. Trimming stripped 3 bases from V and 0 bases from J, with 9 bases between. CDR3 sequence: CASSLEGVSYNEQFF. Written as DNA, the CDR3 is TGTGCCAGCAGCTTGGAGGGGGTCTCCTACAATGAGCAGTTCTTC.

Only a few counts were recorded for this clonotype. The chain employs TRBV3-1 and TRBJ2-7; D may be TRBD1 or TRBD2 (5 bases each). Germline V gene lookup returns CDR1 LGHDT and CDR2 YNNKEL (reference sequence). There are 12 residues in the CDR3. Trimming took 3 bases from V and 7 from J, leaving 10 bases between them. CDR3 nucleotides: TGTGCCAGCAGCCACGGGACGGGGGAGCAGTACGTC. Amino acids: CASSHGTGEQYV.

This clonotype was seen at least ten times. The chain employs TRBV30 and TRBJ1-1, with a weak D call TRBD1 (6 bases). The CDR3 has 12 residues. Germline loops: CDR1 GTSNPN, CDR2 SVGIG (reference sequence). V was cut by 4 bases and J by 6 bases, with 12 bases left in between. CDR3: CAWTPGGPEAFF. DNA of the CDR3: TGTGCCTGGACCCCCGGGGGGCCTGAAGCTTTCTTT.

The chain employs TRBV4-1 and TRBJ2-6; 7 nucleotides agree with TRBD1. CDR3 size: 18 residues. The germline gives CDR1 MGHRA, CDR2 YSYEKL. Trimming took 6 bases from V and 0 from J; bases not matched to a gene: 11. Here the CDR3 reads CASSREGGQGSGANVLTF. The CDR3 DNA follows: TGCGCCAGCAGTCGTGAAGGGGGCCAGGGCTCTGGGGCCAACGTCCTGACTTTC.

The V and J genes are TRBV27 and TRBJ1-2; D is ambiguous. Trimming removed 6 bases at V and 0 bases at J, with 11 bases between. Per the germline V gene, CDR1 is MNHEY and CDR2 is SMNVEV (reference sequence). This CDR3 is built from 14 residues. In DNA, the CDR3 is TGTGCCAGCAGCGAACATAGAACTAACTATGGCTACACCTTC. Residues: CASSEHRTNYGYTF.

This clonotype was seen repeatedly, ten times or more. The rearrangement joins TRBV11-1 to TRBJ2-1, with TRBD1 identical over 7 bases. CDR3 length: 15 residues. The V and J ends lost 3 bases and 5 bases, in that order; junction bases with no gene match: 7. In germline, CDR1 is SGHAT, CDR2 FQDESV (reference sequence). CDR3 protein: CASSFRGYSNNEQFF. CDR3 in DNA: TGTGCCAGCAGCTTCAGGGGGTATTCGAACAATGAGCAGTTCTTC.

This clonotype was observed many times. The chain links TRBV27 to TRBJ2-3; D is unresolved. This CDR3 comprises 14 residues. Trimming shortened V by 5 bases and J by 3 bases, and 12 bases separated the two germline ends. Germline V gene data show CDR1 as MNHEY and CDR2 as SMNVEV (reference sequence). In nucleotides, the CDR3 is TGTGCCAGCAGTCAGTCCCACACAACAGATACGCAGTATTTT. This gives the protein CASSQSHTTDTQYF.

The chain couples TRBV19 to TRBJ1-5, with TRBD1 identical over 12 bases. The germline V gene encodes CDR1 LNHDA and CDR2 SQIVND (reference sequence). The J segment lost 6 bases and the V segment lost 7 bases, leaving 7 bases of the junction unmatched. This CDR3 is built from 15 residues. The CDR3 bases are TGTGCCAGTATCGCCCCGGGACAGGGGGCTCAGCCCCAGCATTTT. As protein: CASIAPGQGAQPQHF.

In its sample, this clonotype was seen a few times. CDR3 nucleotides: TGTGCCAGCAGTCCCGACAGGGGCGCTCTAATCCCCAACTATGGCTACACCTTC. Translating it yields CASSPDRGALIPNYGYTF. The chain links TRBV6-1 to TRBJ1-2; 8 bases align to TRBD1. CDR3 length: 18 amino acids. Looked up from germline, CDR1 is MNHNS and CDR2 is SASEGT. The V and J ends lost 5 bases and 2 bases, in that order; junction bases with no gene match: 16.

This clonotype was picked up many times. The CDR3 here is CASSDIRGEPRYEQYV. In nucleotides, the CDR3 is TGTGCCAGCAGTGATATAAGGGGGGAACCTCGGTACGAGCAGTACGTC. The chain uses TRBV2 and TRBJ2-7; D may be TRBD1 or TRBD2 (6 bases each). V lost 3 bases and J 4 bases, leaving 19 bases between the germline ends. This CDR3 contains 16 residues. Per the germline V gene, CDR1 is SNHLY and CDR2 is FYNNEI.

This clonotype was detected only a few times. The chain links TRBV20-1 to TRBJ2-1; 7 bases map to TRBD2. This CDR3 has 16 amino acids. Germline CDR1 DFQATT, CDR2 SNEGSKA (reference sequence). V lost 3 bases, J lost 3 bases, and 11 bases stayed unmatched. CDR3 nucleotide sequence: TGCAGTGCTAGGAGTTTCGCGGGAGCGGACTACAATGAGCAGTTCTTC. Encoded protein: CSARSFAGADYNEQFF.

The V gene is TRBV20-1, the J gene TRBJ1-5, with 8 bases aligning to TRBD1. V gave up 6 bases and J gave up 5 bases; unmatched junction bases: 12. The CDR3 consists of 15 residues. Germline V gene data show CDR1 as DFQATT and CDR2 as SNEGSKA (reference sequence). CDR3 coding DNA: TGCAGTGCAAGCCTCAGGGGGCCTCTTTATCAGCCCCAGCATTTT. Amino acid sequence: CSASLRGPLYQPQHF.

There are many counts of this clonotype. This chain joins TRBV12-3 or TRBV12-4 and TRBJ1-3, with D tentatively TRBD1 (5 bases). V was shortened by 6 bases and J by 9 bases, with 24 bases between the two germline ends. The CDR3 length is 16 residues. The CDR3 protein is CASRWRRGVKPLTIYF. The CDR3 DNA follows: TGTGCCAGCAGGTGGAGACGGGGGGTTAAGCCGCTCACCATATATTTT.

This clonotype was counted ten times or more. The chain has TRBV7-3 and TRBJ2-3; D gene uncertain. Germline V gene data show CDR1 as SGHTA and CDR2 as FQGTGA. V lost 2 bases and J lost 0, with 6 bases in between. The CDR3 sequence is 14 residues long. The CDR3 sequence is CASSLGHSTDTQYF. CDR3 bases: TGTGCCAGCAGCTTAGGGCACAGCACAGATACGCAGTATTTT. The whole variable domain, remainder taken from reference TRBV7-3 and TRBJ2-3, is GAGVSQTPSNKVTEKGKYVELRCDPISGHTALYWYRQSLGQGPEFLIYFQGTGAADDSGLPNDRFFAVRPEGSVSTLKIQRTERGDSAVYLCASSLGHSTDTQYFGPGTRLTVL.

V gene TRBV9 combines with J gene TRBJ1-4; D is unresolved. The CDR3 totals 15 residues. Deletions cut 0 bases from V and 9 bases from J, with 15 bases between. CDR1 is SGDLS, CDR2 YYNGEE, per germline. DNA of the CDR3: TGTGCCAGCAGCGTAGGAGTAGAAGGTCATCAAAAACTGTTTTTT. It translates to CASSVGVEGHQKLFF.

This clonotype has just a few counts. A read error is possible here, since a much larger clone lies one base away. The chain combines TRBV5-1 with TRBJ2-1; 8 nucleotides align to TRBD2. Germline CDR1 is SGHRS and CDR2 is YFSETQ. This CDR3 contains 15 residues. The CDR3 loop is CVSTQGLAGIYEQFF. The CDR3 bases are TGCGTCAGCACCCAGGGTTTAGCGGGAATCTATGAGCAGTTCTTC.

The chain is built from TRBV12-3 or TRBV12-4 and TRBJ2-2; 16 nucleotides agree with TRBD2. The V and J ends lost 4 bases and 6 bases, in that order; junction bases with no gene match: 2. This CDR3 spans 16 amino acids. The CDR3: CASSSGTSGRAGELFF. CDR3 sequence (DNA): TGTGCCAGCAGTTCAGGGACTAGCGGGAGGGCCGGGGAGCTGTTTTTT.

The chain is built from TRBV24-1 and TRBJ1-3, with D unresolved. V dropped 5 bases and J dropped 2 bases, with 6 bases sitting between them. The CDR3 totals 13 residues. Germline V CDR1 and CDR2: KGHDR, SFDVKD. The CDR3 loop is CATSGTTGNTIYF. CDR3 nucleotides: TGTGCCACCAGTGGTACGACTGGAAACACCATATATTTT.

This clonotype was recorded many times. The chain's CDR3 is CASSPQENQPQHF. In DNA, the CDR3 is TGTGCCAGCTCACCCCAGGAGAATCAGCCCCAGCATTTT. The chain joins TRBV18 to TRBJ1-5; D not certain. The CDR3 is 13 amino acids. Germline CDR1 KGHSH, CDR2 LQKENI. V gave up 3 bases and J gave up 4 bases, with 7 bases separating them. Combining the CDR3 with reference TRBV18 and TRBJ1-5 gives the whole variable domain NAGVMQNPRHLVRRRGQEARLRCSPMKGHSHVYWYRQLPEEGLKFMVYLQKENIIDESGMPKERFSAEFPKEGPSILRIQQVVRGDSAAYFCASSPQENQPQHFGDGTRLSIL.

There are many counts of this clonotype. V usage is TRBV2 and J usage is TRBJ1-4, with D possibly being TRBD1 (5 bases). In germline, CDR1 is SNHLY, CDR2 FYNNEI. Between the trimmed V and J ends, which lost 6 bases and 3 bases, there was a span of 11 bases. CDR3 length equals 14 residues. CDR3 protein: CASRTGTSNEKLFF. CDR3 nucleotide sequence: TGTGCCAGCAGAACCGGGACCTCTAATGAAAAACTGTTTTTT.

This clonotype was picked up many times. The gene calls are TRBV6-1 and TRBJ1-5; D might be TRBD1 (5 bases). Trimming left V 5 bases short and J 9 bases short, with 17 bases between. The CDR3 contains 14 residues. Germline lookup yields CDR1 MNHNS and CDR2 SASEGT. CDR3: CASSPREGRWPQHF. The CDR3 DNA is TGTGCCAGCAGTCCGCGAGAGGGACGATGGCCCCAGCATTTT.

This clonotype has at least ten counts. The V call is TRBV6-1, the J call TRBJ2-7; D gene ambiguous. Germline assignment: CDR1 MNHNS and CDR2 SASEGT. This CDR3 has 14 residues. V was cut by 1 base and J by 0 bases, with 7 bases left in between. CDR3 region: CASSEDPSSYEQYV. The CDR3 DNA reads as TGTGCCAGCAGTGAAGATCCAAGCTCCTACGAGCAGTACGTC.

This clonotype has only a few counts. A much larger clonotype is one base distant, so this may be a read error. Lacking the conserved final phenylalanine or tryptophan, this CDR3 likely reflects a read error. The chain carries TRBV24-1 and TRBJ1-5; the match to TRBD1 covers 8 bases. Germline V gene data show CDR1 as KGHDR and CDR2 as SFDVKD. The CDR3 covers 13 residues. The V segment lost 9 bases and the J segment 3 bases; nucleotides outside the gene matches: 3. The CDR3 DNA follows: TGTGCCACCTGGACAGGGAACAATCAGCCCCAGCATCTT. As protein: CATWTGNNQPQHL.

This clonotype was detected ten times or more. The chain links TRBV7-8 to TRBJ2-7; 10 positions agree with TRBD2. This CDR3 is built from 15 residues. J gave up 3 bases and V 2 bases, and 4 bases lay outside the gene matches. Germline CDR1 SGHVS, CDR2 FQNEAQ. CDR3 in amino acids: CASSLKLAGNYEQYV. The DNA of the CDR3 is TGTGCCAGCAGCTTAAAACTAGCGGGAAACTACGAGCAGTACGTC.

In this sample, this clonotype turned up a few times. The chain combines TRBV13 with TRBJ2-1; 7 bases line up with TRBD2. Germline CDR1 PRHDT, CDR2 FYEKMQ (reference sequence). There are 17 residues in the CDR3. V lost 5 bases and J lost 3; bases outside the gene matches: 13. The CDR3 is CASSLRTSLTGYNEQFF. CDR3 sequence (DNA): TGTGCCAGCAGCCTGAGGACTAGTCTTACGGGCTACAATGAGCAGTTCTTC.

This clonotype showed up many times. The chain uses TRBV6-1 and TRBJ2-7, with D unresolved. CDR3 length: 13 amino acids. Germline-derived CDR1 and CDR2 are MNHNS and SASEGT. With 7 bases removed from V and 2 bases from J, the gap between germline ends came to 12 bases. The CDR3, as DNA: TGTGCCAGCATTACAGAGGCCCCCTACGAGCAGTACTTC. Translated: CASITEAPYEQYF.

This clonotype was found a few times. This chain uses TRBV30 with TRBJ2-3; TRBD1 or TRBD2 may be the D gene (5 bases each). The CDR3 covers 14 residues. Trimming removed 3 bases from V and 1 base from J, with 11 bases in between. Germline V lookup: CDR1 GTSNPN, CDR2 SVGIG (reference sequence). CDR3 in amino acids: CAWRLRGGTDTQYF. CDR3 DNA: TGTGCCTGGAGGTTGAGGGGAGGCACAGATACGCAGTATTTT.

This clonotype was seen ten or more times. V gene TRBV2 combines with J gene TRBJ1-1; TRBD1 matches at 8 bases. Per the germline V gene, CDR1 is SNHLY and CDR2 is FYNNEI. The CDR3 spans 14 residues. The V gene end was trimmed by 6 bases and the J gene end by 4 bases; junction bases not matched to a gene: 7. CDR3 DNA: TGTGCCAGCAGCCAGACAGGGGCGGCCACTGAAGCTTTCTTT. This encodes CASSQTGAATEAFF.